One and the same sample provided the 32 T cell receptor beta chains below, sequenced in a study of regulatory T cells in long-lasting Graves disease. Time point defined: persistent/refractory GD, antithyroid drugs over 5 years with positive TRAb. Following extraction of RNA from PBMCs, that RNA was used to make the TCR library. Building of the TCR beta libraries involved iRepertoire HTBI primers and Arm-PCR of CDR3 regions. Each CDR3 protein is one row after TCRdb ran MiXCR on the multiplex PCR reads. Of under 450,000 distinct CDR3 sequences in the sample, more than 20% were seen once. The input for sequencing was peripheral blood mononuclear cells (PBMCs), taken when the disease was refractory, from a patient treated with antithyroid drugs. These receptors came from a woman between 40 and 50 years old with Graves disease.

This clonotype was counted a few times. V is TRBV6-6 and J is TRBJ1-5; 8 positions match TRBD1. Germline V gene lookup returns CDR1 MNHNY and CDR2 SVGAGI (reference sequence). This CDR3 region has 16 residues. V dropped 0 bases and J dropped 4; count of bases not matched to a gene: 5. The CDR3 coding sequence is TGTGCCAGCAGTTACTCGTCAGGGGGCACAAATCAGCCCCAGCATTTT. Its protein product is CASSYSSGGTNQPQHF.

This clonotype turned up a few times. This chain links TRBV9 with TRBJ2-7, with a weak D call TRBD2 (5 bases). Trimming shortened V by 0 bases and J by 3 bases, and 13 bases separated the two germline ends. CDR3 length: 15 amino acids. Germline loops: CDR1 SGDLS, CDR2 YYNGEE. As DNA, the CDR3 is TGTGCCAGCAGCGTAGGTCGGGGTTCTTTCTACGAGCAGTACTTC. Amino acid sequence: CASSVGRGSFYEQYF.

This clonotype was found a few times. The V and J genes are TRBV28 and TRBJ1-1; perhaps TRBD1 as D (6 bases). Trimming stripped 5 bases from V and 0 bases from J, with 16 bases between. This CDR3 spans 16 amino acids. Germline CDR1 reads MDHEN; CDR2 reads SYDVKM. Here the CDR3 reads CASSPRAGAVNTEAFF. CDR3 coding DNA: TGTGCCAGCAGTCCCCGGGCGGGGGCTGTGAACACTGAAGCTTTCTTT.

At least ten counts were recorded for this clonotype. The chain uses TRBV10-3 and TRBJ2-6; D might be TRBD2 (5 bases). The V end was cut by 2 bases, the J end by 1 base, with 12 bases between. CDR3 length equals 17 residues. Germline CDR1 reads ENHRY; CDR2 reads SYGVKD. The CDR3 here is CAISEEGKISGANVLTF. The CDR3 DNA is TGTGCCATCAGTGAGGAGGGAAAGATATCTGGGGCCAACGTCCTGACTTTC.

This clonotype was counted ten times or more. J is TRBJ2-5 and V is TRBV6-2 or TRBV6-3, with 8 bases identical to TRBD1. Germline trimming cut 5 bases from V and 5 bases from J; bases unmatched to any gene: 10. Germline V gene data show CDR1 as MNHEY and CDR2 as SVGEGT. CDR3 length: 15 residues. The CDR3 nucleotides read TGTGCCAGCAGTGAGGACAGGGTGTTATCGGAGACCCAGTACTTC. Amino acids: CASSEDRVLSETQYF.

This sequence joins TRBV11-2 and TRBJ1-3; 8 bases align to TRBD1. Looked up from germline, CDR1 is SGHAT and CDR2 is FQNNGV. After removal of 4 bases from V and 0 bases from J, the junction contained 5 bases not matched to a gene. The CDR3 has 16 residues. CDR3 amino acids: CASSSETGDSGNTIYF. As DNA, the CDR3 is TGTGCCAGCAGCTCGGAGACAGGGGACTCTGGAAACACCATATATTTT.

This clonotype was counted many times. V usage is TRBV12-3 or TRBV12-4 and J usage is TRBJ2-5; 9 bases map to TRBD2. Germline trimming cut 6 bases from V and 4 bases from J; bases unmatched to any gene: 6. The CDR3 has 14 residues. The CDR3 reads CASSRSGSGETQYF. The CDR3 DNA reads TGTGCCAGCAGCCGTAGCGGGAGTGGAGAGACCCAGTACTTC.

At least ten counts were recorded for this clonotype. The gene calls are TRBV2 and TRBJ1-1; tentative D call: TRBD1 (5 bases). This CDR3 contains 18 residues. Between the trimmed V and J ends, which lost 7 bases and 0 bases, there was a span of 24 bases. Germline CDR1 and CDR2: SNHLY and FYNNEI. The CDR3 DNA follows: TGTGCCAGCACCCCCTCAGGTGAGGTTGGGGGTTTGAACACTGAAGCTTTCTTT. Translated: CASTPSGEVGGLNTEAFF.

The rearrangement uses TRBV28 and TRBJ1-2; D not certain. V was clipped by 3 bases and J by 2 bases, with 16 bases between them. In germline, CDR1 is MDHEN, CDR2 SYDVKM. The CDR3 has 16 residues. The CDR3 is CASSLVRLTTNYGYTF. CDR3 bases: TGTGCCAGCAGTTTGGTACGGCTAACTACAAACTATGGCTACACCTTC.

The gene calls are TRBV5-4 and TRBJ2-5; a possible D gene is TRBD1 (6 bases). The CDR3 is 14 residues long. Germline CDR1 SGHNT, CDR2 YYREEE (reference sequence). The V end was cut by 2 bases, the J end by 3 bases, with 11 bases between. This CDR3 is CASSFGQKKETQYF. The CDR3 DNA reads TGTGCCAGCAGCTTCGGACAGAAAAAAGAGACCCAGTACTTC.

This chain uses TRBV27 with TRBJ2-3; a possible D gene is TRBD2 (6 bases). The CDR3 runs to 14 residues. V gave up 7 bases and J gave up 1 base, with 12 bases separating them. Germline V gives CDR1 MNHEY, CDR2 SMNVEV (reference sequence). In DNA form, the CDR3 reads TGTGCCAGCAAGGTGAGGGAGGGCACAGATACGCAGTATTTT. Amino acid sequence: CASKVREGTDTQYF.

This clonotype appeared a single time. The chain employs TRBV6-4 and TRBJ2-2; a weak D match, TRBD2 (6 bases). V lost 0 bases and J 5 bases, leaving 7 bases between the germline ends. There are 14 residues in the CDR3. CDR1 is MRHNA and CDR2 is SNTAGT in the germline V gene. Here the CDR3 reads CASSDSGRTGELFF. DNA of the CDR3: TGTGCCAGCAGTGACTCGGGGAGGACCGGGGAGCTGTTTTTT.

The rearrangement joins TRBV11-2 to TRBJ1-2; no clear D. The V end was cut by 5 bases, the J end by 6 bases, with 13 bases between. The CDR3 is 13 amino acids. The germline V gene encodes CDR1 SGHAT and CDR2 FQNNGV. The CDR3, as DNA: TGTGCCAGCAGCCACCCCTCAGGAAATGGCTACACCTTC. Amino acids: CASSHPSGNGYTF.

This clonotype occurred many times. V gene TRBV12-5 combines with J gene TRBJ2-2; 7 nucleotides line up with TRBD2. From germline, CDR1 is LGHNT and CDR2 FRNRAP. V lost 0 bases to trimming and J lost 7 bases; unmatched junction nucleotides: 8. This CDR3 is built from 16 residues. CDR3 nucleotide sequence: TGTGCTAGTGGTTTGGTTGCGGGAGAAATGCTCGGGGAGCTGTTTTTT. The encoded protein is CASGLVAGEMLGELFF. Looking up the rest from reference TRBV12-5 and TRBJ2-2 gives the full variable domain: DARVTQTPRHKVTEMGQEVTMRCQPILGHNTVFWYRQTMMQGLELLAYFRNRAPLDDSGMPKDRFSAEMPDATLATLKIQPSEPRDSAVYFCASGLVAGEMLGELFFGEGSRLTVL.

The table lists this clonotype with a few counts. The J gene is TRBJ2-4, the V gene TRBV6-6; TRBD2 aligns across 9 bases. CDR3 length equals 19 residues. Losses at the gene ends were 0 bases for V and 5 bases for J; bases not matched to a gene: 14. Germline V gene data show CDR1 as MNHNY and CDR2 as SVGAGI (reference sequence). CDR3 sequence: CASSYSRASGALPQNIQYF. CDR3 in DNA: TGTGCCAGCAGTTACTCGAGGGCTAGCGGGGCGCTCCCCCAAAACATTCAGTACTTC.

On this clonotype: At one end the junction does not follow the germline gene, possibly because of a read error. The chain carries TRBV28 and TRBJ2-3; D is tentatively TRBD1 or TRBD2 (6 bases each). Per germline, CDR1 MDHEN and CDR2 SYDVKM. This CDR3 has 15 amino acids. The CDR3 nucleotides read TGTGCCAGCAGTGCAGGGGACACTAGCACAGACACGCAGTATTTT. Translation gives CASSAGDTSTDTQYF.

V and J are TRBV20-1 and TRBJ1-5, with 9 bases identical to TRBD1. V trimming: 5 bases; J trimming: 5 bases; junction bases outside the gene matches: 13. Germline V gene sequence: CDR1 DFQATT, CDR2 SNEGSKA (reference sequence). The length of the CDR3 is 16 residues. The CDR3 reads CSASDPGTGTDQPQHF. CDR3 nucleotide sequence: TGCAGTGCTTCGGACCCCGGGACAGGGACAGATCAGCCCCAGCATTTT.

V gene TRBV19 combines with J gene TRBJ1-1; D is unresolved. V gave up 3 bases and J gave up 0 bases, with 11 bases separating them. The CDR3 runs 15 residues. Germline CDR1 reads LNHDA; CDR2 reads SQIVND (reference sequence). The chain's CDR3 is CASSMEDPMNTEAFF. The CDR3 nucleotides are TGTGCCAGTAGTATGGAGGATCCTATGAACACTGAAGCTTTCTTT.

This clonotype was counted many times. The chain recombines TRBV6-5 with TRBJ2-7; 10 bases agree with TRBD1. CDR1 MNHEY and CDR2 SVGAGI come from the germline V gene. V was pared by 0 bases and J by 6 bases, with 5 bases of the junction left unmatched. CDR3 length equals 15 residues. CDR3 sequence reads: CASSYSGQGVGEQYF. DNA for the CDR3: TGTGCCAGCAGTTACTCAGGACAGGGGGTTGGCGAGCAGTACTTC.

The gene calls are TRBV20-1 and TRBJ1-4; D is unclear. V lost 7 bases and J 5 bases, leaving 8 bases between the germline ends. Germline CDR1 and CDR2: DFQATT and SNEGSKA (reference sequence). CDR3 length: 11 residues. CDR3 sequence: CSVQRNEKLFF. The CDR3 coding sequence is TGCAGTGTACAGAGAAATGAAAAACTGTTTTTT.

This clonotype was seen only a few times. The V gene is TRBV9, the J gene TRBJ1-1; TRBD1 matches at 7 bases. In germline, CDR1 is SGDLS, CDR2 YYNGEE. The CDR3 loop spans 16 amino acids. The V gene end was trimmed by 0 bases and the J gene end by 6 bases; junction bases not matched to a gene: 11. This CDR3 is CASSVEGAGGLSEAFF. The DNA of the CDR3 is TGTGCCAGCAGCGTAGAGGGGGCCGGGGGTCTCTCTGAAGCTTTCTTT.

This clonotype was recorded many times. The chain couples TRBV2 to TRBJ1-4; D remains ambiguous. The V and J ends lost 6 bases and 3 bases respectively, with 17 bases between them. CDR3 length equals 16 residues. Germline CDR1 and CDR2: SNHLY and FYNNEI. This chain's CDR3 is CASRLGLYLANEKLFF. CDR3 DNA: TGTGCCAGCAGATTAGGACTCTATTTGGCTAATGAAAAACTGTTTTTT.

This clonotype was counted at least ten times. Germline and junction disagree at one end, which may indicate a read error. The chain combines TRBV11-2 with TRBJ2-6; weak D call: TRBD2 (5 bases). This CDR3 is 14 amino acids long. Germline V gene data show CDR1 as SGHAT and CDR2 as FQNNGV. The CDR3 reads CASSLGGGANVLTF. CDR3 nucleotide sequence: TGTGCCAGCAGTTTAGGAGGAGGGGCCAACGTCCTGACTTTC.

Here the CDR3 DNA reads TGTGCCAGCAGCGCCCACCCCGGGACAGGGGCTAAAAACATTCAGTACTTC. Translated, it gives CASSAHPGTGAKNIQYF. The V call is TRBV7-9, the J call TRBJ2-4, with 10 positions matching TRBD1. Germline V lookup: CDR1 SEHNR, CDR2 FQNEAQ (reference sequence). V lost 5 bases to trimming and J lost 4 bases; unmatched junction nucleotides: 11. The length of the CDR3 is 17 residues.

Here the CDR3 DNA reads TGTGCCACCAGCAGAGATGGGCTTACCACTAATGAAAAACTGTTTTTT. This encodes CATSRDGLTTNEKLFF. The chain has TRBV15 and TRBJ1-4; D is undetermined. V was shortened by 0 bases and J by 2 bases, with 10 bases between the two germline ends. There are 16 residues in the CDR3. Germline V gene lookup returns CDR1 LNHNV and CDR2 YYDKDF (reference sequence).

This clonotype was observed a few times. This sequence joins TRBV6-5 and TRBJ2-2; D unresolved. V was shortened by 0 bases and J by 1 base, with 9 bases between the two germline ends. The length of the CDR3 is 16 residues. Germline V lookup: CDR1 MNHEY, CDR2 SVGAGI. DNA of the CDR3: TGTGCCAGCAGTTACTCGATTTGGGGGAACACCGGGGAGCTGTTTTTT. Its translation is CASSYSIWGNTGELFF.

The chain has TRBV28 and TRBJ2-3; 8 bases match TRBD2. Germline assignment: CDR1 MDHEN and CDR2 SYDVKM. CDR3 length: 15 amino acids. V trimming: 8 bases; J trimming: 1 base; junction bases outside the gene matches: 8. The CDR3 loop reads CASQLSGSRTDTQYF. DNA of the CDR3: TGTGCCAGCCAACTGAGCGGGAGCCGCACAGATACGCAGTATTTT.

There are many counts of this clonotype. The chain's CDR3 is CSAREEGRKSSYEQYF. The CDR3 DNA is TGCAGTGCTCGGGAAGAGGGACGTAAGAGCTCCTACGAGCAGTACTTC. The V gene is TRBV20-1, the J gene TRBJ2-7; the D call may be TRBD1 or TRBD2 (5 bases each). V was shortened by 5 bases and J by 0 bases, with 20 bases between the two germline ends. The CDR3 is made up of 16 amino acids. Looked up from germline, CDR1 is DFQATT and CDR2 is SNEGSKA (reference sequence).

This clonotype was counted only a few times. The chain links TRBV20-1 to TRBJ2-4; either TRBD1 or TRBD2 may supply D (6 bases each). Germline V CDR1 and CDR2: DFQATT, SNEGSKA (reference sequence). This CDR3 comprises 12 residues. In DNA, the CDR3 is TGCAGCGGGGGCGGGTCCAAAAACATTCAGTACTTC. It translates to CSGGGSKNIQYF.

This clonotype was recorded at least ten times. The rearrangement uses TRBV27 and TRBJ1-6, with TRBD1 as a possible D gene (6 bases). V was pared by 2 bases and J by 7 bases, with 12 bases between. The CDR3 loop spans 15 amino acids. Germline CDR1 is MNHEY and CDR2 is SMNVEV (reference sequence). This CDR3 is CASSLLGTPNSPLHF. The CDR3 DNA reads TGTGCCAGCAGTTTACTCGGGACACCCAATTCACCCCTCCACTTT.

In this sample, this clonotype turned up many times. This chain links TRBV20-1 with TRBJ1-5; D gene uncertain. With 3 bases removed from V and 6 bases from J, the gap between germline ends came to 12 bases. There are 13 residues in the CDR3. Germline CDR1 and CDR2: DFQATT and SNEGSKA (reference sequence). This CDR3 is CSASDSKGQPQHF. CDR3 in DNA: TGCAGTGCTAGCGATTCGAAGGGTCAGCCCCAGCATTTT.

This clonotype was detected ten times or more. This sequence joins TRBV10-3 and TRBJ2-7; no definite D call. This CDR3 spans 11 amino acids. Per the germline V gene, CDR1 is ENHRY and CDR2 is SYGVKD. V was clipped by 0 bases and J by 5 bases, with 2 bases between them. CDR3 DNA sequence: TGTGCCATCAGTGAGTCTAACGAGCAGTACTTC. Translation: CAISESNEQYF.